This TCR beta chain originates from a study of beta chain features in type 1 diabetes. Overall study findings and caveats: There was a moderate but significant shortening of TCRB CDR3s in all four CD4+ subsets of Type 1 diabetes patients.

Sequenced material consisted of expressed TCRB transcripts (all of the isolated RNA was reverse transcribed). Only in-frame clones appear in the TCRdb table, and some are missing; sequencing was by immunoSEQ multiplex PCR. The sample has around 280,000 clones, 15% seen once; the top ten hold about 0.014%. After removal of 4 bases from V and 3 bases from J, the junction contained 5 bases not matched to a gene. There are 14 residues in the CDR3. Germline-derived CDR1 and CDR2 are SGHRS and YFSETQ. In the case of this clone: The antigen is undetermined. The sample carries other DNA sequences with the same CDR3.

The sample was naive CD4+ T cells from blood. This chain links TRBV5-1 with TRBJ2-7, with 9 bases identical to TRBD1. This sequence was found in a man aged 18 to 29 with type 1 diabetes. CDR3 sequence (DNA): TGCGCCAGCAGCCCGGGACAGGGAGTCTACGAGCAGTACTTC. It encodes CASSPGQGVYEQYF.